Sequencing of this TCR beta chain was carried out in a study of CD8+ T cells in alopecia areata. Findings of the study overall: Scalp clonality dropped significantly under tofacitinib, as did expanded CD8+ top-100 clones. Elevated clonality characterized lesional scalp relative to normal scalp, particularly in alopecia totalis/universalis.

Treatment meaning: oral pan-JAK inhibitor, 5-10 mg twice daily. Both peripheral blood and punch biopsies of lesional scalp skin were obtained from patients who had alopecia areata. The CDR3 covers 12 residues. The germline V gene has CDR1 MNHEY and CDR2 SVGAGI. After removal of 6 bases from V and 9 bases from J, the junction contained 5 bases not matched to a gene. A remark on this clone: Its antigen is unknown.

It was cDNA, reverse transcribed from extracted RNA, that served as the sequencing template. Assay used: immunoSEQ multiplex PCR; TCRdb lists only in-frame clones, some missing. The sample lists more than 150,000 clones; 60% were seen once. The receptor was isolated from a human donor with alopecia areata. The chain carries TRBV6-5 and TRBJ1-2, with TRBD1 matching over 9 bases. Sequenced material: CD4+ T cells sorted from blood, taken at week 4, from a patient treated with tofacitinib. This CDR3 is CASRRGTGRYTF. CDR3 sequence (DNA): TGTGCCAGCAGACGCGGGACAGGGCGCTACACCTTC.